This T cell receptor beta chain was documented in a study of beta chain features in type 1 diabetes. Study findings and constraints: In type 1 diabetes patients, VDJ junctions had fewer insertions; deletions at these junctions were more frequent. In cDNA sequencing, cells with high TCR expression could be over-represented.

As regards this clone: Its antigen is as yet unknown.

Expressed TCRB transcripts were sequenced after all isolated RNA was converted to cDNA. Libraries were prepared by immunoSEQ multiplex PCR; TCRdb keeps only in-frame clonotypes and omits some of them. The sample consists of 900,000 or so clones, 17% of them appearing once. V shed 3 bases and J 7 bases; nucleotides not matched to a gene: 5. Germline V gene lookup returns CDR1 LGHNA and CDR2 YNFKEQ. The CDR3 has 14 residues. The V gene is TRBV4-2, the J gene TRBJ2-3; the match to TRBD1 covers 9 bases. The sequencing sample was made of naive CD4+ T cells from blood. This sequence originates from a woman younger than 30 in good health. CDR3 coding DNA: TGTGCCAGCAGCCAGGGACAGGGACGTTATACGCAGTATTTT. Translation gives CASSQGQGRYTQYF.